The source of this T cell receptor beta chain is a study of radiation and T cells in renal cell carcinoma. Study in general: Nephrectomy followed 15 Gy stereotactic body radiation by 4 weeks.

Notes on this clone: Its target is not known.

V lost 4 bases to trimming and J lost 0 bases; unmatched junction nucleotides: 11. Germline CDR1 reads KGHSH; CDR2 reads LQKENI. This CDR3 region has 18 residues. Measured with immunoSEQ multiplex PCR; TCRdb has only the in-frame clones, and not every one. This repertoire shows under 55,000 clones, roughly 80% found once; its top ten account for around 29%. Stated time point: baseline pretreatment blood. Treatment indicated: 15 Gy SBRT to primary tumor, nephrectomy 4 weeks later. After SBRT, blood was collected at 2 and 4 weeks, plus baseline. This renal cell carcinoma was of the clear cell type. Study-wide results and limits: In blood, top tumor clones expanded by 2 weeks, shrinking by 4.

V gene TRBV18 combines with J gene TRBJ2-4; the match to TRBD2 covers 8 bases. Specimen: blood, collected from a patient whose treatment included radiotherapy and nephrectomy. The receptor's source is a woman between 65 and 79 years old with renal cell carcinoma. CDR3 bases: TGTGCCAGCTCACTAGCGGGACCGCCGACCCTAGCCAAAAACATTCAGTACTTC. It yields the protein CASSLAGPPTLAKNIQYF.